Below, 12 T cell receptor beta chains from the same sample are listed, as sequenced in a study of graft-versus-host responses after intestinal transplantation. Profiled with immunoSEQ multiplex PCR; TCRdb holds only in-frame clones, not every one. The sample holds roughly 62,000 clones, approximately 89% seen once. The source was PBMCs, collected about 4 months after intestinal transplantation. Source of these receptors: a human patient who received an intestinal transplant, so some T cells may come from the graft donor.

V and J are TRBV25-1 and TRBJ2-1, with 9 bases lining up with TRBD2. The CDR3 spans 15 residues. Germline V gene lookup returns CDR1 MGHDK and CDR2 SYGVNS. Trimming cost V 4 bases and J 4 bases; bases outside gene matches: 5. This CDR3 reads CASSVRLAEYNEQFF. The CDR3 DNA follows: TGTGCCAGCAGTGTTAGACTAGCGGAGTACAATGAGCAGTTCTTC.

This clone has only one observation. This chain joins TRBV27 and TRBJ1-6; TRBD1 might be the D (5 bases). V was shortened by 2 bases and J by 8 bases, with 13 bases between the two germline ends. The CDR3 loop spans 15 amino acids. Germline CDR1 and CDR2: MNHEY and SMNVEV (reference sequence). In DNA, the CDR3 is TGTGCCAGCAGTTTAATAGGGGCGGGTTATTCACCCCTCCACTTT. As protein: CASSLIGAGYSPLHF.

The chain combines TRBV6-1 with TRBJ2-7; D gene unclear. Germline loops: CDR1 MNHNS, CDR2 SASEGT. Trimming shortened V by 2 bases and J by 2 bases, and 7 bases separated the two germline ends. The CDR3 sequence is 13 residues long. The CDR3 DNA follows: TGTGCCAGCAGTGAATACGGGCCCTACGAGCAGTACTTC. Translating gives CASSEYGPYEQYF.

The chain joins TRBV19 to TRBJ1-5; 9 bases fit TRBD1. J was trimmed by 9 bases and V by 9 bases; bases with no gene match: 9. Germline lookup yields CDR1 LNHDA and CDR2 SQIVND (reference sequence). This CDR3 has 13 residues. CDR3 in amino acids: CASGTGSYGPQHF. The DNA for the CDR3 is TGTGCCAGCGGGACAGGGTCATATGGGCCCCAGCATTTT.

J is TRBJ1-4 and V is TRBV6-5; tentatively, D is TRBD1 (6 bases). The germline V gene has CDR1 MNHEY and CDR2 SVGAGI. V was clipped by 5 bases and J by 7 bases, with 17 bases between them. This CDR3 is 15 amino acids long. The CDR3 coding sequence is TGTGCCAGCAGTCAAACCGGGACATTCAGTGAAAAACTGTTTTTT. This sequence encodes CASSQTGTFSEKLFF.

This chain links TRBV28 with TRBJ1-2; TRBD1 is a possible D gene (5 bases). This CDR3 region has 13 residues. Germline assignment: CDR1 MDHEN and CDR2 SYDVKM. Trimming pared 8 bases from V and 5 bases from J, leaving 15 bases between. CDR3 sequence: CASDTGTKYGYTF. The CDR3 coding sequence is TGTGCCAGCGACACCGGGACGAAGTATGGCTACACCTTC.

The chain recombines TRBV4-1 with TRBJ1-1; D is undetermined. Germline CDR1 and CDR2: MGHRA and YSYEKL. V lost 4 bases to trimming and J lost 0 bases, with 6 bases between them. This CDR3 has 13 residues. The CDR3: CASSLQVNTEAFF. CDR3 nucleotides: TGCGCCAGCAGCCTCCAGGTGAACACTGAAGCTTTCTTT.

The chain couples TRBV7-9 to TRBJ2-1; D remains ambiguous. The length of the CDR3 is 13 residues. Germline lookup yields CDR1 SEHNR and CDR2 FQNEAQ (reference sequence). Trimming took off 5 bases at V and 6 bases at J, with 11 bases between the two ends. CDR3 bases: TGTGCCAGCAGCCGAGGTGACGCCAATGAGCAGTTCTTC. It encodes CASSRGDANEQFF. Combining the CDR3 with reference TRBV7-9 and TRBJ2-1 gives the whole variable domain DTGVSQNPRHKITKRGQNVTFRCDPISEHNRLYWYRQTLGQGPEFLTYFQNEAQLEKSRLLSDRFSAERPKGSFSTLEIQRTEQGDSAMYLCASSRGDANEQFFGPGTRLTVL.

The chain recombines TRBV5-6 with TRBJ2-7; either TRBD1 or TRBD2 may fit D (5 bases each). V shed 7 bases and J shed 0 bases, with 17 bases lying between them. The CDR3 covers 15 residues. CDR1 and CDR2 (germline): SGHDT, YYEEEE. CDR3 in DNA: TGTGCCAGCGAGGGGACGGACCTTTCCTCCTACGAGCAGTACTTC. It specifies CASEGTDLSSYEQYF.

Concerning this clone itself: The same CDR3 can be traced to other DNA sequences in this sample. The chain uses TRBV29-1 and TRBJ1-1, with TRBD1 as a possible D gene (5 bases). Germline values: CDR1 SQVTM, CDR2 ANQGSEA. The V end lost 7 bases, the J end lost 2 bases, and 17 bases lay between the germline ends. CDR3 length: 14 amino acids. Here the CDR3 reads CSASSRGGNTEAFF. The CDR3 nucleotides read TGCAGCGCCTCCAGTAGGGGAGGAAACACTGAAGCTTTCTTT.

The chain uses TRBV7-2 and TRBJ2-5; D might be TRBD1 or TRBD2, each matching 6 bases. V shed 0 bases and J shed 4 bases, with 27 bases lying between them. The CDR3 is 20 amino acids. CDR1 is SGHTA and CDR2 is FQGNSA in the germline V gene. CDR3 sequence: CASSLAAGGARSSGVETQYF. CDR3 bases: TGTGCCAGCAGCTTAGCGGCCGGGGGTGCCCGGTCTTCAGGGGTAGAGACCCAGTACTTC.

The CDR3 DNA sequence: TGTGCCAGCAGTTACTGGCAGGGGGGGAATGAGCAGTTCTTC. Translation gives CASSYWQGGNEQFF. This chain links TRBV6-5 with TRBJ2-1; TRBD1 or TRBD2 may be the D gene (7 bases each). CDR3 length: 14 amino acids. Per germline, CDR1 MNHEY and CDR2 SVGAGI. V lost 1 base and J 7 bases, leaving 11 bases between the germline ends.